Below, one TCR beta chain is given with its context. The data belong to a study of identical twins. One entry per CDR3 protein, called by TCRdb with MiXCR from the 5' RACE reads. In the table there are about 250,000 distinct CDR3 sequences, about 14% of which are singletons. This CDR3 has 14 amino acids. CDR1 is SNHLY and CDR2 is FYNNEI in the germline V gene. V lost 6 bases to trimming and J lost 2 bases; unmatched junction nucleotides: 4. Material: memory (CD45RO+) T cells sorted from blood. The origin of this receptor is a woman younger than 30 in good health. The rearrangement links TRBV2 to TRBJ2-5; 9 nucleotides align to TRBD2. In DNA form, the CDR3 reads TGTGCCAGCAGCTGGACTAGCGAGCAAGAGACCCAGTACTTC. This codes for CASSWTSEQETQYF.